One T cell receptor (beta chain) is described in this entry. CDR3 length equals 12 residues. V lost 1 base, J lost 7 bases, and 7 bases lay in between. The V gene's germline CDR1 is SGHAT and CDR2 FQNNGV. This table comes from immunoSEQ multiplex PCR, and its TCRdb copy is limited to in-frame clones, with some not included. The table has some 200,000 clones, roughly 94% seen once. These data are taken from a study of control samples from healthy donors and cancer patients. This clonotype was obtained from a man aged 50 or older in good health. Material: blood. The J gene is TRBJ1-1, the V gene TRBV11-2; D gene unclear. The CDR3 region has the DNA TGTGCCAGCAGCTTAGGGCTCAGTGAAGCTTTCTTT. The encoded protein is CASSLGLSEAFF.